A single sample is the source of the 11 T cell receptor beta chains below, sequenced in a study of blood T cell repertoires in COVID-19. Libraries were prepared by immunoSEQ multiplex PCR; TCRdb keeps only in-frame clonotypes and omits some of them. Here the sample spans 210,000 or so clones, around 83% being singletons. The sequenced sample consisted of peripheral blood. The receptors were gathered from a man aged 50 to 59 with active or convalescent COVID-19.

This chain uses TRBV5-8 with TRBJ1-1, with TRBD1 as a possible D gene (5 bases). CDR1 and CDR2 (germline): SGHTS, YDEGEE. The CDR3 is 17 amino acids. Trimming cost V 4 bases and J 2 bases, with 21 bases left between them. Here the CDR3 reads CASSGGLAPPLNTEAFF. Written as DNA, the CDR3 is TGTGCCAGCAGCGGGGGACTCGCTCCTCCGTTAAACACTGAAGCTTTCTTT.

About this clone itself: Other DNA sequences in the sample encode the same CDR3. V and J are TRBV5-1 and TRBJ2-7; TRBD2 is a possible D gene (5 bases). CDR3 length: 13 residues. Trimming left V 1 base short and J 0 bases short, with 5 bases between. Germline CDR1 is SGHRS and CDR2 is YFSETQ. The CDR3 coding sequence is TGCGCCAGCAGCTTGACTAGCTCCTACGAGCAGTACTTC. Translating it yields CASSLTSSYEQYF.

The V gene is TRBV4-2, the J gene TRBJ2-4; 7 bases are shared with TRBD2. The CDR3 contains 18 residues. Germline trimming cut 0 bases from V and 0 bases from J; bases unmatched to any gene: 8. Germline V lookup: CDR1 LGHNA, CDR2 YNFKEQ. In DNA, the CDR3 is TGTGCCAGCAGCCAAGATGGGAAGCTAGCGGAAGCCAAAAACATTCAGTACTTC. Its translation: CASSQDGKLAEAKNIQYF.

Written as DNA, the CDR3 is TGTGCCAGTAGTTCCCAGGGAGGTCCCACTGAAGCTTTCTTT. Translation gives CASSSQGGPTEAFF. The rearrangement links TRBV19 to TRBJ1-1; tentatively, D is TRBD1 (5 bases). Germline lookup yields CDR1 LNHDA and CDR2 SQIVND (reference sequence). CDR3 length: 14 amino acids. V shed 5 bases and J shed 4 bases, with 14 bases lying between them.

This chain joins TRBV2 and TRBJ2-2, with 8 bases aligning to TRBD1. This CDR3 is built from 14 residues. Germline V gene data show CDR1 as SNHLY and CDR2 as FYNNEI. The V segment lost 6 bases and the J segment 1 base; nucleotides outside the gene matches: 1. CDR3 sequence reads: CASRGTGNTGELFF. As DNA, the CDR3 is TGTGCCAGCAGGGGGACAGGGAACACCGGGGAGCTGTTTTTT.

The CDR3 loop reads CASSVRGNNSPLHF. The CDR3 coding sequence is TGTGCCAGCAGCGTCAGGGGCAATAATTCACCCCTCCACTTT. The chain recombines TRBV11-1 with TRBJ1-6; perhaps TRBD1 as D (6 bases). Between the trimmed V and J ends, which lost 5 bases and 5 bases, there was a span of 10 bases. This CDR3 region has 14 residues. The germline V gene encodes CDR1 SGHAT and CDR2 FQDESV (reference sequence). Using reference TRBV11-1 and TRBJ1-6 for the parts outside the CDR3, the full variable domain is EAEVAQSPRYKITEKSQAVAFWCDPISGHATLYWYRQILGQGPELLVQFQDESVVDDSQLPKDRFSAERLKGVDSTLKIQPAELGDSAMYLCASSVRGNNSPLHFGNGTRLTVT.

The chain has TRBV19 and TRBJ2-6; 8 nucleotides align to TRBD1. The CDR3 spans 16 residues. Per the germline V gene, CDR1 is LNHDA and CDR2 is SQIVND (reference sequence). V gave up 5 bases and J gave up 0 bases; unmatched junction bases: 3. CDR3: CASSRTGSSGANVLTF. The CDR3 DNA is TGTGCCAGTAGTCGGACAGGGAGCTCTGGGGCCAACGTCCTGACTTTC.

CDR3 in amino acids: CASSHRGVDYGYTF. The CDR3 nucleotides read TGTGCCAGCAGCCACCGCGGGGTCGACTATGGCTACACCTTC. The rearrangement links TRBV7-8 to TRBJ1-2; no reliable D call. V was cut by 5 bases and J by 3 bases, with 13 bases left in between. Germline CDR1 is SGHVS and CDR2 is FQNEAQ. This CDR3 is 14 amino acids long.

The rearrangement joins TRBV13 to TRBJ2-2, with 12 bases that match TRBD2. Germline V gene data show CDR1 as PRHDT and CDR2 as FYEKMQ (reference sequence). After removal of 2 bases from V and 1 base from J, the junction contained 5 bases not matched to a gene. This CDR3 is built from 18 residues. This CDR3 is CASSLRTSGGRNTGELFF. DNA for the CDR3: TGTGCCAGCAGCTTAAGAACTAGCGGGGGGCGGAACACCGGGGAGCTGTTTTTT.

The rearrangement links TRBV5-4 to TRBJ1-4; D might be TRBD1 (5 bases). V gave up 0 bases and J gave up 7 bases, with 13 bases separating them. CDR3 length: 15 residues. CDR1 SGHNT and CDR2 YYREEE come from the germline V gene (reference sequence). The CDR3 spells CASSLVSAQGEKLFF. CDR3 coding DNA: TGTGCCAGCAGCTTGGTGTCCGCCCAGGGTGAAAAACTGTTTTTT. The whole variable domain, remainder taken from reference TRBV5-4 and TRBJ1-4, is ETGVTQSPTHLIKTRGQQVTLRCSSQSGHNTVSWYQQALGQGPQFIFQYYREEENGRGNFPPRFSGLQFPNYSSELNVNALELDDSALYLCASSLVSAQGEKLFFGSGTQLSVL.

V usage is TRBV28 and J usage is TRBJ2-7; 7 bases are a match to TRBD2. Unmatched junction bases numbered 12, after V lost 10 bases and J lost 3 bases. The length of the CDR3 is 14 residues. Per the germline V gene, CDR1 is MDHEN and CDR2 is SYDVKM. Here the CDR3 DNA reads TGTGCCACGACCTGGAGCGGGGTGGACTACGAGCAGTACTTC. This codes for CATTWSGVDYEQYF.